Given below is one T cell receptor (beta chain) in context. Its antigen target is currently unknown. Per-base qualities were not stored, and no clone one base away is much larger. Cut back by 1 base and 6 bases, the V and J ends lie 9 bases apart. The germline V gene specifies ENHRY as CDR1 and SYGVKD as CDR2. There are 13 amino acids in the CDR3, from cysteine to phenylalanine inclusive. Solely the CDR3 DNA is kept, with 39 bases framed from the first base. This entry comes from a study of molecular identifiers for immune sequencing clone quantification listed by TCRdb under 2018. In terms of the full investigation: For a replicate experiment, RNA from around 20,000 or 99,000 naive CD8 T cells was divided into five aliquots, of which four were sequenced. The study was a methods study using CD8 T cells to benchmark molecular-identifier clustering-based TCR repertoire sequencing (MIDCIRS) and TCR RNA copy counting. The study at large found these results: In CMV-specific effector cells, clones with more than 20 RNA copies contained over 99% of molecules, whereas in naive cells such clones contained under 1% of molecules. About 2.9 recovered TCR RNA copies per cell were obtained by modeling, versus about 9.7 by digital PCR, implying a capture efficiency of roughly 32%. Spiked-in Jurkat TCR RNA (approximately 10 copies' worth), which is not part of the donor repertoire, was contained in the naive libraries. Identical TCR molecules sharing a barcode could cause highly expanded clone sizes to be underestimated. Spiked-in Jurkat TCR RNA equal to a single cell's worth was reported to be detectable even within 1,100,000 naive CD8 T cells. When barcode sub-clustering was omitted, TCR diversity was inflated by chimeric consensus sequences, with chimeras reaching as high as 47%.

The library was built by means of PCR. Sequencing relied on a NextSeq 500. Bulk TCR libraries were made following a previously described method, with the TCR primers given in Table S5. Total RNA was purified with the Qiagen AllPrep DNA/RNA kit. Before any analysis, reads coming from multiple sequencing runs of the same library were combined into one pool. From the authors' description of their analysis: Reads were retained only if an exact TCR constant sequence was present, and the retained reads were trimmed to 150 nt and grouped according to their 12-nt molecular barcodes. Reads inside each barcode group were sub-clustered using a 15% Levenshtein threshold, and a quality-weighted consensus sequence was constructed for each RNA molecule. Non-functional sequences were excluded, and lower-count sequences lying one edit away from another sequence were also excluded. Based on fitting two negative binomial distributions, any barcode sub-cluster with under 20% of the maximum read count was discarded. Starting from the raw public reads, TCRdb applied fastp trimming at Q25, assembled clones with MiXCR and retained in-frame beta chains. Each entry merges the rows of one CDR3 protein and shows their most common DNA and genes. The V and J calls shown here were made by TCRdb, not taken from the authors' results. The sample yields nearly 55,000 distinct CDR3 sequences; roughly a third were counted once. The ten largest clones take up 3.5% to 4% of the sample.

Libraries of naive CD8 T cells were built from approximately 20,000 to 1,000,000 sorted cells, with 10%, 30% or 50% of the purified RNA used. On a BD FACSAria II, naive CD8 T cells were FACS-sorted as CD8+CD4-CCR7+CD45RA+ and collected into RLT Plus buffer. To test detection sensitivity, Jurkat RNA equal to some 11 TCR copies was added to samples of about 20,000-1,100,000 naive CD8 T cells. CD8 T cells were enriched using RosetteSep CD8+ T Cell Enrichment Cocktail and Ficoll-Paque, and the enriched cells then underwent ACK red cell lysis. The chain employs TRBV10-3 and TRBJ1-1; no D gene can be assigned with confidence. The material sequenced was naive CD8+ T cells from blood, with Jurkat cell RNA spiked in. In the paper's terms, the cell subset or site label means: FACS-sorted CD8+CD4-CCR7+CD45RA+ naive T cells. This receptor was identified in a human donor in good health. Some libraries in this study had Jurkat cell RNA spiked in. The DNA reads TGTGCCATCAGTGAGTGGGAGGAGGCTGAAGCTTTCTTT. It translates as CAISEWEEAEAFF.